These 28 T cell receptor beta chains came from one sample sequenced in a study of OX40 agonist ivuxolimab in advanced cancers. Using immunoSEQ multiplex PCR, the repertoire was profiled, and TCRdb retains in-frame clones only, with some absent. The sample includes tens of thousands of clones, 90% of them seen just once. The sample was CD4+ or CD8+ T cells sorted from blood, taken in a trial of the OX40 agonist ivuxolimab. These TCRs come from an adult with an advanced solid tumor such as melanoma, head and neck, liver or kidney cancer.

The rearrangement joins TRBV27 to TRBJ1-6; 7 bases are shared with TRBD1. The V and J ends lost 5 bases and 9 bases, in that order; junction bases with no gene match: 10. Germline assignment: CDR1 MNHEY and CDR2 SMNVEV (reference sequence). This CDR3 has 15 residues. CDR3 DNA: TGTGCCAGCAGTATAACCGGGACAGAAGCTTCACCCCTCCACTTT. Translation gives CASSITGTEASPLHF.

The rearrangement joins TRBV5-1 to TRBJ1-1; 8 bases map to TRBD1. CDR1 is SGHRS and CDR2 is YFSETQ in the germline V gene. The junction had 2 bases not matched to a gene; V was cut back by 3 bases and J by 4 bases. The CDR3 is 13 residues long. CDR3 bases: TGCGCCAGCAGCTCTACAGGGGGCACTGAAGCTTTCTTT. This sequence encodes CASSSTGGTEAFF.

This clone showed up just once. J is TRBJ2-7 and V is TRBV27; 10 positions match TRBD1. The CDR3 contains 15 residues. CDR1 and CDR2 (germline): MNHEY, SMNVEV (reference sequence). V lost 6 bases and J lost 2; bases outside the gene matches: 7. Here the CDR3 reads CASRDRGTGTYEQYF. The CDR3, as DNA: TGTGCCAGCAGGGACAGGGGGACAGGGACCTACGAGCAGTACTTC.

CDR3 loop: CASSFQGGEKLFF. CDR3 coding DNA: TGTGCCAGCAGCTTCCAGGGGGGCGAAAAACTGTTTTTT. The chain carries TRBV7-9 and TRBJ1-4; 7 bases map to TRBD1. From germline, CDR1 is SEHNR and CDR2 FQNEAQ (reference sequence). V shed 3 bases, J shed 8 bases, and the junction held 3 bases outside the gene matches. The CDR3 runs 13 residues.

The gene calls are TRBV14 and TRBJ2-7; unclear D gene. Germline lookup yields CDR1 SGHDN and CDR2 FVKESK. The CDR3 spans 12 residues. CDR3 in amino acids: CAQHRFTYEQYF. The CDR3 coding sequence is TGTGCTCAGCACCGGTTCACCTACGAGCAGTACTTC. Full variable domain (rest looked up from reference TRBV14 and TRBJ2-7): EAGVTQFPSHSVIEKGQTVTLRCDPISGHDNLYWYRRVMGKEIKFLLHFVKESKQDESGMPNNRFLAERTGGTYSTLKVQPAELEDSGVYFCAQHRFTYEQYFGPGTRLTVT.

J is TRBJ1-2 and V is TRBV6-5; D call uncertain. Germline V gene lookup returns CDR1 MNHEY and CDR2 SVGAGI. The CDR3 totals 13 residues. The V end lost 0 bases, the J end lost 8 bases, and 10 bases lay between the germline ends. CDR3: CASSYSGQGGYTF. The CDR3 DNA sequence: TGTGCCAGCAGTTACTCGGGTCAAGGGGGCTACACCTTC.

Notes on this clone: Other DNA sequences within the sample encode an identical CDR3. This chain connects TRBV5-1 to TRBJ1-2; tentatively, D is TRBD1 (5 bases). The CDR3 runs to 12 residues. Trimming removed 7 bases from V and 6 bases from J, with 13 bases in between. Germline V gives CDR1 SGHRS, CDR2 YFSETQ. This CDR3 is CASLGQGDGYTF. Written as DNA, the CDR3 is TGCGCCAGCCTAGGCCAGGGAGATGGCTACACCTTC.

The J gene is TRBJ2-1, the V gene TRBV9; 8 bases are shared with TRBD2. V was pared by 0 bases and J by 9 bases, with 11 bases of the junction left unmatched. This CDR3 region has 16 residues. Germline V gene data show CDR1 as SGDLS and CDR2 as YYNGEE. CDR3 DNA sequence: TGTGCCAGCAGCGTAGCGGGACTAGGTTCCCTCGGTGAGCAGTTCTTC. This gives the protein CASSVAGLGSLGEQFF.

CDR3 DNA sequence: TGTGCCAGCAGTCCCCGACGCCAGACTAATGAAAAACTGTTTTTT. It specifies CASSPRRQTNEKLFF. V usage is TRBV28 and J usage is TRBJ1-4; unclear D gene. This CDR3 has 15 residues. Germline CDR1 is MDHEN and CDR2 is SYDVKM. V was shortened by 5 bases and J by 2 bases, with 12 bases between the two germline ends.

The genes are TRBV2 and TRBJ2-3; TRBD1 is a possible D gene (6 bases). CDR1 and CDR2 (germline): SNHLY, FYNNEI. Trimming pared 4 bases from V and 3 bases from J, leaving 14 bases between. This CDR3 is built from 15 residues. Written as DNA, the CDR3 is TGTGCCAGCAGTGGTCCAGGGGTTGGAACAGATACGCAGTATTTT. Translated: CASSGPGVGTDTQYF.

This chain connects TRBV11-2 to TRBJ1-5, with D hard to call. The CDR3 length is 13 residues. Trimming removed 5 bases from V and 10 bases from J, with 15 bases in between. Per the germline V gene, CDR1 is SGHAT and CDR2 is FQNNGV. The CDR3 here is CASSTREGGPQHF. CDR3 in DNA: TGTGCCAGCAGCACCAGAGAAGGAGGTCCCCAGCATTTT.

The table lists this clone with a count of one. The CDR3 reads CASSLSKRMNTEAFF. The CDR3 nucleotides are TGTGCCAGCAGTTTATCGAAACGGATGAACACTGAAGCTTTCTTT. V and J are TRBV27 and TRBJ1-1; the D is unclear. The CDR3 contains 15 residues. Trimming removed 0 bases from V and 0 bases from J, with 8 bases in between. Per the germline V gene, CDR1 is MNHEY and CDR2 is SMNVEV (reference sequence).

The V and J genes are TRBV13 and TRBJ2-5; TRBD1 might be the D (6 bases). The J call is doubtful: the DNA matches TRBJ2-7 better. Germline-derived CDR1 and CDR2 are PRHDT and FYEKMQ (reference sequence). CDR3 length: 14 amino acids. The CDR3 coding sequence is TGTGCCAGCAGCCCCGGGACACGCTCCTACGAGCAGTACTTC. This translates into CASSPGTRSYEQYF.

The V gene is TRBV9, the J gene TRBJ1-1, with D hard to call. CDR1 SGDLS and CDR2 YYNGEE come from the germline V gene. This CDR3 has 14 residues. The V end lost 2 bases, the J end lost 3 bases, and 11 bases lay between the germline ends. The CDR3 bases are TGTGCCAGCAGCGTCGGAAGGTCGGACACTGAAGCTTTCTTT. Its translation: CASSVGRSDTEAFF.

The chain uses TRBV5-6 and TRBJ2-5; no clear D gene. Germline assignment: CDR1 SGHDT and CDR2 YYEEEE. Trimming shortened V by 0 bases and J by 4 bases, and 13 bases separated the two germline ends. This CDR3 spans 15 amino acids. Here the CDR3 reads CASSLDDDLGETQYF. The CDR3 DNA sequence: TGTGCCAGCAGCTTGGACGACGATCTCGGAGAGACCCAGTACTTC.

The chain combines TRBV27 with TRBJ2-5; D call uncertain. Per the germline V gene, CDR1 is MNHEY and CDR2 is SMNVEV (reference sequence). The CDR3 totals 13 residues. The V end was cut by 9 bases, the J end by 4 bases, with 15 bases between. The CDR3 region is CASRLTFGETQYF. CDR3 in DNA: TGTGCCAGTCGGCTGACTTTTGGAGAGACCCAGTACTTC.

The CDR3 DNA is TGTGCCAGCAGCCCGCGTAACCGGGGCACTGAAGCTTTCTTT. Translated, it gives CASSPRNRGTEAFF. The chain joins TRBV9 to TRBJ1-1; no reliable D call. Germline V gene sequence: CDR1 SGDLS, CDR2 YYNGEE. CDR3 length equals 14 residues. The V end was cut by 4 bases, the J end by 4 bases, with 14 bases between.

V gene TRBV7-3 combines with J gene TRBJ2-5, with a possible D match to TRBD1 (6 bases). CDR3 length: 14 amino acids. Trimming pared 7 bases from V and 4 bases from J, leaving 16 bases between. CDR1 and CDR2 (germline): SGHTA, FQGTGA. CDR3 loop: CASISIEGGETQYF. The CDR3 DNA reads TGTGCCAGCATTTCGATAGAAGGGGGAGAGACCCAGTACTTC.

The rearrangement links TRBV27 to TRBJ2-7, with D possibly being TRBD1 (6 bases). This CDR3 has 16 residues. CDR1 is MNHEY and CDR2 is SMNVEV in the germline V gene (reference sequence). V gave up 4 bases and J gave up 3 bases, with 19 bases separating them. In nucleotides, the CDR3 is TGTGCCAGCAGTTATTCGACAGTCTCAGGGGTCTACGAGCAGTACTTC. Residues: CASSYSTVSGVYEQYF.

V is TRBV5-6 and J is TRBJ1-1; weak D call: TRBD1 (5 bases). The CDR3 runs 15 residues. V lost 4 bases to trimming and J lost 6 bases, with 19 bases between them. Per the germline V gene, CDR1 is SGHDT and CDR2 is YYEEEE. CDR3 DNA sequence: TGTGCCAGCAGCCCCGACCAGGGTCTGAGGTCTGAAGCTTTCTTT. It specifies CASSPDQGLRSEAFF. Together with reference TRBV5-6 and TRBJ1-1, the CDR3 gives the full variable domain: DAGVTQSPTHLIKTRGQQVTLRCSPKSGHDTVSWYQQALGQGPQFIFQYYEEEERQRGNFPDRFSGHQFPNYSSELNVNALLLGDSALYLCASSPDQGLRSEAFFGQGTRLTVV.

This chain uses TRBV28 with TRBJ2-7, with D unresolved. Germline values: CDR1 MDHEN, CDR2 SYDVKM. The V end lost 4 bases, the J end lost 2 bases, and 15 bases lay between the germline ends. There are 15 residues in the CDR3. As DNA, the CDR3 is TGTGCCAGCAGTTCTATCATTTTAAGTGCCTACGAGCAGTACTTC. Translating it yields CASSSIILSAYEQYF. The variable domain in full, completed from reference TRBV28 and TRBJ2-7, reads DVKVTQSSRYLVKRTGEKVFLECVQDMDHENMFWYRQDPGLGLRLIYFSYDVKMKEKGDIPEGYSVSREKKERFSLILESASTNQTSMYLCASSSIILSAYEQYFGPGTRLTVT.

The chain uses TRBV19 and TRBJ2-2; no clear D. This CDR3 region has 15 residues. Trimming removed 3 bases from V and 0 bases from J, with 8 bases in between. Germline loops: CDR1 LNHDA, CDR2 SQIVND (reference sequence). The CDR3 bases are TGTGCCAGTAGTATTTGGCTAGCGAACACCGGGGAGCTGTTTTTT. Its translation: CASSIWLANTGELFF.

The V call is TRBV7-9, the J call TRBJ2-5; D is possibly TRBD1 or TRBD2 (6 bases each). The CDR3 runs 13 residues. Germline CDR1 and CDR2: SEHNR and FQNEAQ (reference sequence). Deletions cut 4 bases from V and 5 bases from J, with 11 bases between. CDR3 coding DNA: TGTGCCAGCAGCTATGAAGGGGGGGAGACCCAGTACTTC. It specifies CASSYEGGETQYF.

The V call is TRBV6-1, the J call TRBJ1-1; D may be TRBD1 (6 bases). V lost 5 bases and J lost 1, with 14 bases in between. CDR1 and CDR2 from the germline V gene are MNHNS and SASEGT. The CDR3 is 15 residues long. DNA for the CDR3: TGTGCCAGCAGTCTCGTGATGGGGGCGAACACTGAAGCTTTCTTT. Its translation: CASSLVMGANTEAFF.

The chain has TRBV10-2 and TRBJ2-7, with D possibly TRBD2 on 5 matching bases. The V gene lost 8 bases and the J gene lost 4 bases, with 9 bases spanning the gap. The CDR3 has 11 residues. Germline-derived CDR1 and CDR2 are WSHSY and SAAADI. Written as DNA, the CDR3 is TGCGCCAGCCTAGCTGGTTACGAGCAGTACTTC. As protein: CASLAGYEQYF.

CDR3 DNA: TGTGCCAGCAGCTTGGCGGCAGGGGAATTTAGCTACACCTTC. Translation: CASSLAAGEFSYTF. The chain has TRBV5-4 and TRBJ1-2; D might be TRBD1 (6 bases). The CDR3 contains 14 residues. Germline V gene sequence: CDR1 SGHNT, CDR2 YYREEE (reference sequence). With 0 bases removed from V and 9 bases from J, the gap between germline ends came to 15 bases. Variable domain in full (rest from reference TRBV5-4 and TRBJ1-2): ETGVTQSPTHLIKTRGQQVTLRCSSQSGHNTVSWYQQALGQGPQFIFQYYREEENGRGNFPPRFSGLQFPNYSSELNVNALELDDSALYLCASSLAAGEFSYTFGSGTRLTVV.

In its sample, this clone was seen a few times. The chain has TRBV2 and TRBJ1-5, with D possibly being TRBD1 (5 bases). The ends were cut back, 9 bases at V and 0 bases at J, with 12 bases in the middle. The germline V gene has CDR1 SNHLY and CDR2 FYNNEI. The CDR3 loop spans 14 amino acids. The CDR3 reads CASRGPDSNQPQHF. The CDR3 DNA sequence: TGTGCCAGTCGGGGCCCAGATAGCAATCAGCCCCAGCATTTT.

The CDR3 nucleotides are TGCGCCAGCAGCCAAGAACCGGGGGGCGGCACAGATACGCAGTATTTT. It is translated as CASSQEPGGGTDTQYF. The chain combines TRBV4-1 with TRBJ2-3; D is possibly TRBD2 (7 bases). The CDR3 loop spans 16 amino acids. V lost 0 bases and J 1 base, leaving 11 bases between the germline ends. CDR1 is MGHRA and CDR2 is YSYEKL in the germline V gene.